This TCR beta chain emerged from a study of T-cell reconstitution after alpha-beta-depleted transplantation in children. In germline, CDR1 is SQVTM, CDR2 ANQGSEA. The CDR3 is 15 amino acids. V trimming: 4 bases; J trimming: 4 bases; junction bases outside the gene matches: 9. This clonotype has at least ten counts. A library of TCRbeta sequences, prepared with unique molecular identifiers, was generated. TCRdb analysed the PCR reads with MiXCR anew, one entry per CDR3 protein. The sample records about 270,000 distinct CDR3 sequences, 9.9% being singletons. This rearrangement joins TRBV29-1 to TRBJ2-1; TRBD2 matches 8 bases. The sequence derives from a human donor who donated a stem cell graft to a child with SCID. This sample comprised PBMCs from the stem cell graft donor, obtained from the stem cell graft. CDR3 DNA sequence: TGCAGCGTTGCCGGTCATAGCGGGGCTTACAATGAGCAGTTCTTC. This translates into CSVAGHSGAYNEQFF.